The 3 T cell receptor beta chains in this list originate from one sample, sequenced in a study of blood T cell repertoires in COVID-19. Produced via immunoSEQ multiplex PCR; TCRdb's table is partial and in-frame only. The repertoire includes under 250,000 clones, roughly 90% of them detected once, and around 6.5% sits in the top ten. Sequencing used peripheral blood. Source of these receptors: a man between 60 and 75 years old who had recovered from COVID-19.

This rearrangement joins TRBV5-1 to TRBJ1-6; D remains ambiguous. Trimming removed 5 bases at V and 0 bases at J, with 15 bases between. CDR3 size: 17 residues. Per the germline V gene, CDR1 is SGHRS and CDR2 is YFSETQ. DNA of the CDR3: TGCGCCAGCAGGGAGGCCGGAGGGAGCTCCTATAATTCACCCCTCCACTTT. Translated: CASREAGGSSYNSPLHF.

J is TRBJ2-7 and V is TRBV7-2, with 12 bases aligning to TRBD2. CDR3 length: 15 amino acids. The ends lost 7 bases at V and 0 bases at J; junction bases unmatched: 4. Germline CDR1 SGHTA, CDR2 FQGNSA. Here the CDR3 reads CASTSGLAGSYEQYF. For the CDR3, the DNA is TGTGCCAGCACCTCGGGACTAGCGGGCTCCTACGAGCAGTACTTC.

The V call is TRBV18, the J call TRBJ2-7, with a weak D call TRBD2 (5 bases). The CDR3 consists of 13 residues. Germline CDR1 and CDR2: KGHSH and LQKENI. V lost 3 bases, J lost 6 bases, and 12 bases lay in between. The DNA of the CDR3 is TGTGCCAGCTCACCCCGCGGAGAGGGCGAGCAGTACTTC. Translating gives CASSPRGEGEQYF.